This T cell receptor (beta chain) was found in a study of shared T cell receptors in the human thymus. With 1 base removed from V and 6 bases from J, the gap between germline ends came to 14 bases. This CDR3 spans 14 amino acids. CDR1 SGHTS and CDR2 YDEGEE come from the germline V gene. Some clones are missing from TCRdb's copy, which holds only in-frame ones; the method was immunoSEQ multiplex PCR. Of more than 550,000 clones in the sample, around 87% were seen once. These records were also assigned to another study, of human thymus T cells. Per that paper: Infants served as donors; they were healthy and Finnish and were having corrective surgery for congenital heart defects. Thymic material originated from resections removed in the course of corrective heart surgery. Thymic and blood repertoires seemed to favor certain V and J genes. Related research reported highly overlapping thymic repertoires among unrelated individuals.

The rearrangement uses TRBV5-8 and TRBJ2-7, with a possible D match to TRBD2 (5 bases). The material sequenced was thymocytes. The source of this sequence is a boy younger than two with a congenital heart defect. The CDR3 coding sequence is TGTGCCAGCAGCTTGCTTCGAGCGGCTGGCGAGCAGTACTTC. Translation gives CASSLLRAAGEQYF.